A single sample is the source of the 32 T cell receptor beta chains below, sequenced in a study of blood T cell repertoires in COVID-19. The protocol was immunoSEQ multiplex PCR, while the TCRdb copy is restricted to in-frame clones and leaves out a portion. In the table there are about 310,000 clones, about 88% of which are singletons. Sequences were obtained from peripheral blood. These receptor sequences come from an older man with acute or convalescent COVID-19.

This chain joins TRBV4-1 and TRBJ2-3; D is possibly TRBD1 (6 bases). The germline gives CDR1 MGHRA, CDR2 YSYEKL. The CDR3 totals 14 residues. Trimming left V 4 bases short and J 4 bases short, with 12 bases between. CDR3 sequence (DNA): TGCGCCAGCAGCCTCCAGGGGTTTCCAGATACGCAGTATTTT. Its translation: CASSLQGFPDTQYF.

The gene calls are TRBV7-2 and TRBJ2-1; D is ambiguous. Germline lookup yields CDR1 SGHTA and CDR2 FQGNSA. The CDR3 is made up of 12 amino acids. The V end lost 5 bases, the J end lost 2 bases, and 4 bases lay between the germline ends. CDR3 DNA: TGTGCCAGCAGCCGTACCTACAATGAGCAGTTCTTC. It specifies CASSRTYNEQFF.

This rearrangement joins TRBV6-5 to TRBJ1-4; D uncertain. This CDR3 has 14 amino acids. Trimming left V 7 bases short and J 7 bases short, with 16 bases between. CDR1 and CDR2 (germline): MNHEY, SVGAGI. The CDR3 loop is CASKAPSRGEKLFF. The CDR3 DNA follows: TGTGCCAGCAAGGCCCCATCAAGAGGTGAAAAACTGTTTTTT.

V and J are TRBV18 and TRBJ1-4, with 7 bases matching TRBD1. Trimming removed 4 bases from V and 3 bases from J; junction bases left unmatched: 8. The V gene's germline CDR1 is KGHSH and CDR2 LQKENI. The CDR3 is 16 amino acids. This CDR3 reads CASSLRDSEPNEKLFF. The CDR3 DNA follows: TGTGCCAGCTCACTCCGGGACAGTGAGCCTAATGAAAAACTGTTTTTT.

Here the CDR3 reads CASSFLVEQGFGETQYF. CDR3 DNA sequence: TGTGCCAGCAGTTTTCTTGTAGAACAGGGGTTCGGGGAGACCCAGTACTTC. The V and J genes are TRBV27 and TRBJ2-5; 7 bases align to TRBD1. J lost 5 bases, V lost 3 bases, and 15 bases had no gene match. This CDR3 contains 17 residues. The germline V gene encodes CDR1 MNHEY and CDR2 SMNVEV (reference sequence).

The chain uses TRBV19 and TRBJ1-2, with D possibly TRBD1 on 6 matching bases. Looked up from germline, CDR1 is LNHDA and CDR2 is SQIVND (reference sequence). Trimming took off 5 bases at V and 7 bases at J, with 14 bases between the two ends. The CDR3 covers 13 residues. CDR3 region: CASSLQGLRGYTF. CDR3 coding DNA: TGTGCCAGTAGTCTACAGGGTCTACGTGGCTACACCTTC.

The rearrangement uses TRBV2 and TRBJ2-5; TRBD2 agrees at 11 bases. Losses at the gene ends were 4 bases for V and 2 bases for J; bases not matched to a gene: 3. The germline V gene has CDR1 SNHLY and CDR2 FYNNEI. CDR3 length: 15 residues. Here the CDR3 DNA reads TGTGCCAGCAGTGTTGGGACTAGCGGACAAGAGACCCAGTACTTC. Its protein product is CASSVGTSGQETQYF.

This chain links TRBV6-5 with TRBJ1-2; 9 positions agree with TRBD1. V was clipped by 2 bases and J by 6 bases; unmatched bases: 4. This CDR3 is 14 amino acids long. CDR1 is MNHEY and CDR2 is SVGAGI in the germline V gene. The CDR3 DNA follows: TGTGCCAGCAGTTACGAAAGGACAGGGGATGGCTACACCTTC. Translating it yields CASSYERTGDGYTF.

The chain uses TRBV30 and TRBJ2-2; 8 bases map to TRBD2. V was pared by 4 bases and J by 4 bases, with 5 bases of the junction left unmatched. Germline V gene data show CDR1 as GTSNPN and CDR2 as SVGIG (reference sequence). The CDR3 consists of 14 residues. CDR3 region: CAWNSGGATGELFF. The CDR3 DNA is TGTGCCTGGAATTCCGGGGGGGCCACCGGGGAGCTGTTTTTT.

The V gene is TRBV7-2, the J gene TRBJ2-7; D remains unclear. Per the germline V gene, CDR1 is SGHTA and CDR2 is FQGNSA. V lost 3 bases, J lost 6 bases, and 12 bases lay in between. This CDR3 is built from 13 residues. CDR3 sequence (DNA): TGTGCCAGCAGCTTGAACACCCCCCGCGAGCAGTACTTC. Its protein product is CASSLNTPREQYF. The full variable domain, rest sourced from reference TRBV7-2 and TRBJ2-7, is GAGVSQSPSNKVTEKGKDVELRCDPISGHTALYWYRQSLGQGLEFLIYFQGNSAPDKSGLPSDRFSAERTGGSVSTLTIQRTQQEDSAVYLCASSLNTPREQYFGPGTRLTVT.

The chain couples TRBV24-1 to TRBJ1-5; 12 bases map to TRBD1. This CDR3 has 15 residues. The germline CDR1 and CDR2 sequences are KGHDR and SFDVKD. V lost 3 bases, J lost 7 bases, and 3 bases stayed unmatched. The CDR3 loop is CATSDPGTGGQPQHF. DNA for the CDR3: TGTGCCACCAGTGATCCCGGGACAGGGGGCCAGCCCCAGCATTTT.

The chain uses TRBV7-3 and TRBJ1-1, with D unresolved. The germline V and J ends were trimmed by 2 bases and 1 base, with 8 bases remaining between them. The length of the CDR3 is 14 residues. CDR1 SGHTA and CDR2 FQGTGA come from the germline V gene. The CDR3 coding sequence is TGTGCCAGCAGCTTAGGGCAGAGGAACACTGAAGCTTTCTTT. Protein product: CASSLGQRNTEAFF.

The chain combines TRBV18 with TRBJ1-5, with unresolved D. Between the trimmed V and J ends, which lost 5 bases and 4 bases, there was a span of 9 bases. The CDR3 totals 13 residues. Looked up from germline, CDR1 is KGHSH and CDR2 is LQKENI. CDR3 region: CASSSNTNQPQHF. The CDR3 DNA reads as TGTGCCAGCTCATCAAACACGAATCAGCCCCAGCATTTT.

The V call is TRBV7-9, the J call TRBJ2-2, with D possibly TRBD1 on 6 matching bases. Per germline, CDR1 SEHNR and CDR2 FQNEAQ (reference sequence). The V and J ends lost 3 bases and 5 bases respectively, with 10 bases between them. CDR3 size: 14 residues. CDR3 DNA: TGTGCCAGCAGCTTTTCAGGGGCAACCGGGGAGCTGTTTTTT. The encoded protein is CASSFSGATGELFF.

This chain uses TRBV5-4 with TRBJ2-3, with 12 bases lining up with TRBD2. V shed 4 bases, J shed 4 bases, and the junction held 10 bases outside the gene matches. Germline CDR1 is SGHNT and CDR2 is YYREEE (reference sequence). The CDR3 loop spans 17 amino acids. DNA for the CDR3: TGTGCCAGCAGCCCCGGGCGGACTAGCGGGGTTTCAGATACGCAGTATTTT. It is translated as CASSPGRTSGVSDTQYF.

As to this clone: Within the sample, other DNA sequences also encode this same CDR3. The J gene is TRBJ1-2, the V gene TRBV7-9; D unresolved. V was pared by 2 bases and J by 4 bases, with 5 bases between. Germline V CDR1 and CDR2: SEHNR, FQNEAQ (reference sequence). This CDR3 spans 12 amino acids. The CDR3 nucleotides read TGTGCCAGCAGCTTAACCGGCTATGGCTACACCTTC. Its translation is CASSLTGYGYTF.

This rearrangement joins TRBV9 to TRBJ2-5, with a possible D match to TRBD2 (5 bases). Trimming took off 4 bases at V and 4 bases at J, with 14 bases between the two ends. The CDR3 is 14 amino acids. Germline CDR1 reads SGDLS; CDR2 reads YYNGEE. The CDR3 DNA is TGTGCCAGCAGCCCGAGGGTCGTGAGAGAGACCCAGTACTTC. This encodes CASSPRVVRETQYF.

The chain links TRBV6-5 to TRBJ1-1; 7 bases match TRBD1. The CDR3 consists of 16 residues. V gave up 2 bases and J gave up 11 bases; unmatched junction bases: 17. CDR1 MNHEY and CDR2 SVGAGI come from the germline V gene. The CDR3 reads CASSYTGEGLIRGAFF. The CDR3 nucleotides are TGTGCCAGCAGTTACACAGGGGAAGGACTTATCCGAGGGGCTTTCTTT.

V and J are TRBV3-1 (or the pseudogene TRBV3-2) and TRBJ2-3, with 7 bases lining up with TRBD2. J gave up 1 base and V 2 bases, and 6 bases lay outside the gene matches. Germline V gene sequence: CDR1 LGHDT, CDR2 YNNKEL (reference sequence). The CDR3 has 16 residues. The CDR3 DNA is TGTGCCAGCAGCCAAATGGGGGGGATCCGCACAGATACGCAGTATTTT. Translated, it gives CASSQMGGIRTDTQYF.

V gene TRBV3-1 (or the pseudogene TRBV3-2) combines with J gene TRBJ1-6; no definite D call. This CDR3 comprises 17 residues. The germline V gene encodes CDR1 LGHDT and CDR2 YNNKEL (reference sequence). Trimming removed 3 bases from V and 0 bases from J, with 12 bases in between. The CDR3, as DNA: TGTGCCAGCAGCCACCCCCTCCGGAGCTCCTATAATTCACCCCTCCACTTT. It translates to CASSHPLRSSYNSPLHF.

V gene TRBV5-8 combines with J gene TRBJ1-2, with 9 bases aligning to TRBD1. Germline lookup yields CDR1 SGHTS and CDR2 YDEGEE. Unmatched junction bases numbered 2, after V lost 5 bases and J lost 0 bases. The CDR3 sequence is 14 residues long. Here the CDR3 DNA reads TGTGCCAGCAGGGGGACAGGGACTAACTATGGCTACACCTTC. Its translation: CASRGTGTNYGYTF.

V and J are TRBV19 and TRBJ1-1; TRBD1 might be the D (5 bases). The length of the CDR3 is 18 residues. From germline, CDR1 is LNHDA and CDR2 SQIVND (reference sequence). Deletions cut 7 bases from V and 0 bases from J, with 24 bases between. CDR3 bases: TGTGCCAGTACTCCCTCCCCGCCCCAAACAGGTCTGAACACTGAAGCTTTCTTT. This translates into CASTPSPPQTGLNTEAFF.

This clone was recorded a few times. The chain carries TRBV28 and TRBJ1-2; 8 nucleotides match TRBD1. J lost 1 base, V lost 6 bases, and 10 bases had no gene match. Germline V lookup: CDR1 MDHEN, CDR2 SYDVKM. This CDR3 is built from 16 residues. In DNA, the CDR3 is TGTGCCAGCAGCCCCCCTGGGACAGGCCTTAACTATGGCTACACCTTC. This encodes CASSPPGTGLNYGYTF.

The chain couples TRBV4-1 to TRBJ1-5; D is unresolved. With 1 base removed from V and 2 bases from J, the gap between germline ends came to 15 bases. Germline values: CDR1 MGHRA, CDR2 YSYEKL. The CDR3 has 17 residues. Here the CDR3 DNA reads TGCGCCAGCAGCCAAGTTGAGTCGCAGCGGGGCAATCAGCCCCAGCATTTT. Residues: CASSQVESQRGNQPQHF.

This clone was counted a single time. V is TRBV5-1 and J is TRBJ2-5; the D gene is possibly TRBD2 (6 bases). Germline V gene lookup returns CDR1 SGHRS and CDR2 YFSETQ. The CDR3 is 14 residues long. Trimming left V 0 bases short and J 3 bases short, with 9 bases between. The CDR3 is CASSLGRGKETQYF. The CDR3 DNA reads TGCGCCAGCAGCTTGGGGCGGGGTAAAGAGACCCAGTACTTC.

This chain links TRBV19 with TRBJ1-5, with no clear D. V was shortened by 3 bases and J by 4 bases, with 19 bases between the two germline ends. The CDR3 loop spans 17 amino acids. The germline gives CDR1 LNHDA, CDR2 SQIVND (reference sequence). The CDR3 DNA follows: TGTGCCAGTAGTATCGGCCAGGTGGGTATATGGAATCAGCCCCAGCATTTT. Translation gives CASSIGQVGIWNQPQHF.

This CDR3 is CASSPRSTSTDTQYF. Here the CDR3 DNA reads TGTGCCAGCAGTCCTCGTTCGACTAGCACAGATACGCAGTATTTT. The chain recombines TRBV27 with TRBJ2-3; no clear D. V dropped 5 bases and J dropped 0 bases, with 12 bases sitting between them. Germline V gene data show CDR1 as MNHEY and CDR2 as SMNVEV (reference sequence). This CDR3 has 15 residues.

The chain is built from TRBV9 and TRBJ1-5; the match to TRBD1 covers 8 bases. Germline CDR1 is SGDLS and CDR2 is YYNGEE. The CDR3 contains 14 residues. V shed 3 bases, J shed 4 bases, and the junction held 3 bases outside the gene matches. For the CDR3, the DNA is TGTGCCAGCAGCGCCAGGGGGCGAAATCAGCCCCAGCATTTT. The encoded protein is CASSARGRNQPQHF.

To note about this clone: The sample holds other DNA sequences that translate to the same CDR3. The rearrangement joins TRBV5-4 to TRBJ1-1; D is perhaps TRBD1 (5 bases). V lost 0 bases, J lost 3 bases, and 9 bases lay in between. This CDR3 has 14 amino acids. Looked up from germline, CDR1 is SGHNT and CDR2 is YYREEE (reference sequence). The CDR3 coding sequence is TGTGCCAGCAGCTTGGCGGGGGGGGACACTGAAGCTTTCTTT. Its protein product is CASSLAGGDTEAFF.

The gene calls are TRBV28 and TRBJ1-6; 9 bases agree with TRBD1. The junction had 2 bases not matched to a gene; V was cut back by 3 bases and J by 5 bases. Germline CDR1 and CDR2: MDHEN and SYDVKM. The CDR3 runs to 15 residues. The CDR3 reads CASSFRDRDNSPLHF. In DNA, the CDR3 is TGTGCCAGCAGTTTTAGGGACAGGGATAATTCACCCCTCCACTTT.

The rearrangement links TRBV6-2 or TRBV6-3 to TRBJ2-1, with TRBD2 identical over 7 bases. CDR1 is MNHEY and CDR2 is SVGEGT in the germline V gene. V was pared by 7 bases and J by 4 bases, with 10 bases of the junction left unmatched. CDR3 length: 15 residues. CDR3 DNA sequence: TGTGCCAGCACCCCCTTGGATAGCGGGTACAATGAGCAGTTCTTC. Its protein is CASTPLDSGYNEQFF.

The chain combines TRBV4-3 with TRBJ1-4, with D possibly matching TRBD1 (5 bases). The CDR3 has 13 amino acids. From germline, CDR1 is LGHNA and CDR2 YSLEER. The germline V and J ends were trimmed by 3 bases and 11 bases, with 13 bases remaining between them. In DNA, the CDR3 is TGCGCCAGCAGCCAGGATCAGGGAACGAAACTGTTTTTT. Amino acids: CASSQDQGTKLFF.